This T cell receptor beta chain was captured in a study of cytotoxic CD8 clonotypes in ibrutinib-treated CLL. The table came from immunoSEQ multiplex PCR; TCRdb's copy has only in-frame clones and leaves some out. The sample has approximately 190,000 clones; 60% to 80% are singletons. Study-level points and caveats: Progressing patients had sampling times that differed from those of sustained-remission patients. Relative to age-matched healthy donors, clonality at baseline was higher, and it tracked circulating CD8+ T-cell counts.

The CDR3 is made up of 15 amino acids. Germline V gene data show CDR1 as LNHDA and CDR2 as SQIVND (reference sequence). The V end lost 5 bases, the J end lost 1 base, and 9 bases lay between the germline ends. Points on this clone: What it binds is not known.

Genomic DNA (about 2.2 micrograms) was obtained from cryopreserved PBMCs for construction of TCR beta libraries. The sequence came from a human donor with chronic lymphocytic leukemia. The sample consisted of PBMCs, taken after 12 months of ibrutinib treatment. The chain combines TRBV19 with TRBJ1-6; D may be TRBD1 (5 bases). This CDR3 is CASSDSRSYNSPLHF. The CDR3 nucleotides read TGTGCCAGTAGTGACAGCAGGTCCTATAATTCACCCCTCCACTTT.